These 21 T cell receptor beta chains originate from one sample sequenced in a study of CD8 T cells in Susac syndrome. Random hexamers were used to reverse transcribe the RNA input (roughly 0.5 to 1 ug). One entry per CDR3 protein, called by TCRdb with MiXCR from the immunoSEQ multiplex PCR reads. The repertoire holds 180,000 or so distinct CDR3 sequences, with just under 95% as singletons. Sample: CD4+ T cells from PBMCs. The source is a human donor with Susac syndrome.

J is TRBJ2-3 and V is TRBV24-1, with 8 bases aligning to TRBD1. CDR3 length: 17 residues. CDR1 KGHDR and CDR2 SFDVKD come from the germline V gene. V dropped 2 bases and J dropped 6; count of bases not matched to a gene: 12. The CDR3 nucleotides are TGTGCCACCAGTGATTCCAGGGGGCTAGAGTACGCGGATACGCAGTATTTT. Translating it yields CATSDSRGLEYADTQYF.

This clonotype is a singleton in its sample. The chain links TRBV18 to TRBJ2-3; D call uncertain. CDR1 and CDR2 (germline): KGHSH, LQKENI. With 3 bases removed from V and 2 bases from J, the gap between germline ends came to 12 bases. The CDR3 length is 15 residues. CDR3 nucleotide sequence: TGTGCCAGCTCACCCACCATAGAGATCACAGATACGCAGTATTTT. It specifies CASSPTIEITDTQYF.

The chain couples TRBV2 to TRBJ2-6; possible D gene TRBD2, 5 bases. This CDR3 has 15 residues. V was pared by 7 bases and J by 0 bases, with 10 bases between. Germline lookup yields CDR1 SNHLY and CDR2 FYNNEI. The CDR3 region is CASIGGASGANVLTF. CDR3 nucleotide sequence: TGTGCCAGCATAGGAGGAGCCTCTGGGGCCAACGTCCTGACTTTC.

The V gene is TRBV4-3, the J gene TRBJ1-4, with D perhaps matching TRBD1 (5 bases). Trimming removed 4 bases at V and 0 bases at J, with 12 bases between. In germline, CDR1 is LGHNA, CDR2 YSLEER. The CDR3 is made up of 16 amino acids. CDR3 region: CASSPGAQPTNEKLFF. The CDR3 nucleotides are TGCGCCAGCAGCCCCGGGGCCCAGCCAACTAATGAAAAACTGTTTTTT.

The rearrangement joins TRBV20-1 to TRBJ2-3; TRBD2 matches 8 bases. V shed 5 bases and J 6 bases; nucleotides not matched to a gene: 13. This CDR3 has 15 amino acids. CDR1 and CDR2 from the germline V gene are DFQATT and SNEGSKA (reference sequence). The DNA for the CDR3 is TGCAGTGCTTTGCCCAGCGGGAGTTTTGCGGATACGCAGTATTTT. Protein: CSALPSGSFADTQYF.

Written as DNA, the CDR3 is TGTGCCAGCAGCTCTTCGTCGAGTGGCTACACCTTC. It encodes CASSSSSSGYTF. The J gene is TRBJ1-2, the V gene TRBV5-5; D gene uncertain. The CDR3 loop spans 12 amino acids. Trimming took 3 bases from V and 7 from J, leaving 10 bases between them. Germline CDR1 SGHKS, CDR2 YYEKEE (reference sequence).

The chain couples TRBV7-2 to TRBJ2-7; D unresolved. V shed 1 base and J shed 6 bases, with 4 bases lying between them. Germline-derived CDR1 and CDR2 are SGHTA and FQGNSA. The CDR3 has 11 residues. The CDR3 spells CASSLVSEQYF. CDR3 DNA sequence: TGTGCCAGCAGCTTAGTTTCCGAGCAGTACTTC.

The J gene is TRBJ1-4, the V gene TRBV30, with 7 bases that match TRBD1. Trimming at V came to 3 bases and at J to 5 bases, leaving 12 bases not matched to a gene. The CDR3 totals 16 residues. The germline CDR1 and CDR2 sequences are GTSNPN and SVGIG (reference sequence). This CDR3 is CAWSTLGEQGNEKLFF. The CDR3 DNA sequence: TGTGCCTGGAGCACCCTAGGCGAACAGGGGAATGAAAAACTGTTTTTT.

V is TRBV29-1 and J is TRBJ1-1, with unresolved D. V dropped 4 bases and J dropped 0 bases, with 9 bases sitting between them. This CDR3 is built from 13 residues. Germline V gene data show CDR1 as SQVTM and CDR2 as ANQGSEA. CDR3 in amino acids: CSVGRVLNTEAFF. CDR3 sequence (DNA): TGCAGCGTTGGACGGGTCTTGAACACTGAAGCTTTCTTT.

The rearrangement joins TRBV6-5 to TRBJ1-2, with a tentative D call TRBD1 (5 bases). Trimming took off 4 bases at V and 8 bases at J, with 14 bases between the two ends. Germline values: CDR1 MNHEY, CDR2 SVGAGI. The CDR3 loop spans 13 amino acids. CDR3 sequence reads: CASSSGPARGYTF. Written as DNA, the CDR3 is TGTGCCAGCAGTTCGGGACCGGCGAGGGGCTACACCTTC.

J is TRBJ2-3 and V is TRBV28; 7 bases are shared with TRBD1. Germline CDR1 is MDHEN and CDR2 is SYDVKM. This CDR3 contains 13 residues. V was pared by 6 bases and J by 10 bases, with 10 bases of the junction left unmatched. CDR3 sequence reads: CASRKDRSSSQYF. The DNA of the CDR3 is TGTGCCAGCAGAAAGGACAGGTCCAGTTCGCAGTATTTT. The entire variable domain, with the rest obtained from reference TRBV28 and TRBJ2-3, is as follows: DVKVTQSSRYLVKRTGEKVFLECVQDMDHENMFWYRQDPGLGLRLIYFSYDVKMKEKGDIPEGYSVSREKKERFSLILESASTNQTSMYLCASRKDRSSSQYFGPGTRLTVL.

This chain links TRBV20-1 with TRBJ2-1; 9 bases line up with TRBD2. The CDR3 is made up of 14 amino acids. V dropped 2 bases and J dropped 9; count of bases not matched to a gene: 8. Per the germline V gene, CDR1 is DFQATT and CDR2 is SNEGSKA (reference sequence). The CDR3 coding sequence is TGCAGTGCTAGATACAAGGGACTAGCAAGTGAGCAGTTCTTC. As protein: CSARYKGLASEQFF.

This clonotype appeared once. This chain links TRBV6-2 or TRBV6-3 with TRBJ2-1; 8 bases line up with TRBD2. Germline trimming cut 4 bases from V and 6 bases from J; bases unmatched to any gene: 11. The CDR3 is made up of 16 amino acids. CDR1 is MNHEY, CDR2 SVGEGT, per germline. The CDR3 reads CASSSYSGNPGNEQFF. In nucleotides, the CDR3 is TGTGCCAGCAGTTCGTATAGCGGGAATCCCGGCAATGAGCAGTTCTTC.

The chain combines TRBV20-1 with TRBJ2-7, with D perhaps TRBD2 (5 bases). Germline CDR1 and CDR2: DFQATT and SNEGSKA (reference sequence). The CDR3 is made up of 11 amino acids. With 4 bases removed from V and 3 bases from J, the gap between germline ends came to 7 bases. CDR3 sequence: CSATGFYEQYF. The CDR3 DNA sequence: TGCAGTGCTACGGGGTTCTACGAGCAGTACTTC.

This clonotype came up once. The rearrangement joins TRBV20-1 to TRBJ1-2; 11 bases align to TRBD1. Trimming cost V 3 bases and J 5 bases; bases outside gene matches: 11. The CDR3 has 16 residues. Germline CDR1 is DFQATT and CDR2 is SNEGSKA (reference sequence). The CDR3 DNA follows: TGCAGTGCTAGGCAGCCGGGGGACAGGGGGTATTATGGCTACACCTTC. Amino acids: CSARQPGDRGYYGYTF.

The chain has TRBV30 and TRBJ1-1, with D unclear. The CDR3 totals 13 residues. V was shortened by 6 bases and J by 7 bases, with 18 bases between the two germline ends. In germline, CDR1 is GTSNPN, CDR2 SVGIG (reference sequence). This CDR3 is CACPRGLGSEAFF. CDR3 nucleotides: TGTGCCTGTCCTCGTGGGCTAGGGAGTGAAGCTTTCTTT.

The J gene is TRBJ2-5, the V gene TRBV29-1; 13 nucleotides match TRBD2. Germline V gene data show CDR1 as SQVTM and CDR2 as ANQGSEA. The CDR3 loop spans 13 amino acids. With 6 bases clipped from V and 6 bases from J, the junction kept 4 bases outside the gene matches. This CDR3 reads CSVKLAGGQTQYF. The DNA for the CDR3 is TGCAGCGTCAAACTAGCGGGGGGGCAGACCCAGTACTTC.

This sequence joins TRBV29-1 and TRBJ1-2; D is uncertain. V lost 1 base to trimming and J lost 2 bases, with 11 bases between them. CDR1 and CDR2 (germline): SQVTM, ANQGSEA. The CDR3 runs 14 residues. The CDR3 sequence is CSVEVWGTNYGYTF. DNA for the CDR3: TGCAGCGTTGAAGTGTGGGGTACAAACTATGGCTACACCTTC.

The chain has TRBV24-1 and TRBJ2-1, with D maybe TRBD2 (6 bases). Germline V CDR1 and CDR2: KGHDR, SFDVKD. V was clipped by 7 bases and J by 5 bases, with 17 bases between them. CDR3 length: 15 amino acids. The CDR3 reads CATRGWGRQNNEQFF. The CDR3 DNA sequence: TGTGCCACCAGGGGGTGGGGGAGGCAGAACAATGAGCAGTTCTTC.

The chain employs TRBV20-1 and TRBJ2-1, with D uncertain. Germline V gene lookup returns CDR1 DFQATT and CDR2 SNEGSKA (reference sequence). This CDR3 contains 11 residues. The germline V and J ends were trimmed by 7 bases and 3 bases, with 7 bases remaining between them. CDR3 protein: CSVVFYNEQFF. CDR3 bases: TGCAGTGTGGTCTTCTACAATGAGCAGTTCTTC.

In this sample, this clonotype turned up once. This chain connects TRBV20-1 to TRBJ1-1; D may be TRBD1 (6 bases). Germline-derived CDR1 and CDR2 are DFQATT and SNEGSKA (reference sequence). V lost 0 bases to trimming and J lost 0 bases, with 11 bases between them. CDR3 length equals 15 residues. CDR3 sequence reads: CSAREEGGLNTEAFF. CDR3 nucleotide sequence: TGCAGTGCTAGAGAGGAAGGGGGGCTGAACACTGAAGCTTTCTTT.